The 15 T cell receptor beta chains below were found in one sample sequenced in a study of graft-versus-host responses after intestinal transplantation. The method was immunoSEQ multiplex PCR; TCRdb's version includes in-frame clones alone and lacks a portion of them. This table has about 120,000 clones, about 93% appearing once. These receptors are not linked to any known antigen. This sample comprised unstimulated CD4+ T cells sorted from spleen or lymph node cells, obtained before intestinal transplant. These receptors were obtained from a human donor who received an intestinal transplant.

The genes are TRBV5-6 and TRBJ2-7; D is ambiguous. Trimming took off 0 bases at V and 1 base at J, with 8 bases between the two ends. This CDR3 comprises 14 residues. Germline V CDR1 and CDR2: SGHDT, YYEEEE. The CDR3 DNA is TGTGCCAGCAGCTTGGAAGAGGTATCCTACGAGCAGTACTTC. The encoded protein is CASSLEEVSYEQYF.

Written as DNA, the CDR3 is TGCGCCAGCAGCCAAGATCCGGGGGGCGGCAATCAGCCCCAGCATTTT. Amino acids: CASSQDPGGGNQPQHF. This chain connects TRBV4-1 to TRBJ1-5; TRBD1 might be the D (6 bases). Trimming left V 0 bases short and J 2 bases short, with 11 bases between. The CDR3 is 16 amino acids. Germline V gives CDR1 MGHRA, CDR2 YSYEKL.

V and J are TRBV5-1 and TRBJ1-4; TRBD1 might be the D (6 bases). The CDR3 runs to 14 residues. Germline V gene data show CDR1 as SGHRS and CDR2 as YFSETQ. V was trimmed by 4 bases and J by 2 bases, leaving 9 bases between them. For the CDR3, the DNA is TGCGCCAGCAGCCCGGACAGTACTAATGAAAAACTGTTTTTT. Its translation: CASSPDSTNEKLFF.

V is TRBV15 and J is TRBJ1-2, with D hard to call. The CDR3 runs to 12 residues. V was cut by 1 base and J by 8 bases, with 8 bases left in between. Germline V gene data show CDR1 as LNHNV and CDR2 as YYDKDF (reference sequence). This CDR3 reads CATSRAEDGYTF. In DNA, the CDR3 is TGTGCCACCAGCAGAGCAGAGGACGGCTACACCTTC. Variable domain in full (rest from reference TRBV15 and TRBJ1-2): DAMVIQNPRYQVTQFGKPVTLSCSQTLNHNVMYWYQQKSSQAPKLLFHYYDKDFNNEADTPDNFQSRRPNTSFCFLDIRSPGLGDTAMYLCATSRAEDGYTFGSGTRLTVV.

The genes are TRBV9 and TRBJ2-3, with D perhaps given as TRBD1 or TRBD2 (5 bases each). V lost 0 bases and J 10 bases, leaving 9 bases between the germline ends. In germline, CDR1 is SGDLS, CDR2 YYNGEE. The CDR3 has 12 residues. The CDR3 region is CASSVVGDAQYF. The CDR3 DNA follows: TGTGCCAGCAGCGTAGTAGGGGACGCGCAGTATTTT.

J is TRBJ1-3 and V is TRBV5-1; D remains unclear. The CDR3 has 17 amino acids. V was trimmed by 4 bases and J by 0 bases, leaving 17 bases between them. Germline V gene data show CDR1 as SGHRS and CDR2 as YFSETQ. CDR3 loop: CASSPEGLLASGNTIYF. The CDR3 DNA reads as TGCGCCAGCAGCCCGGAGGGTCTTCTCGCCTCTGGAAACACCATATATTTT.

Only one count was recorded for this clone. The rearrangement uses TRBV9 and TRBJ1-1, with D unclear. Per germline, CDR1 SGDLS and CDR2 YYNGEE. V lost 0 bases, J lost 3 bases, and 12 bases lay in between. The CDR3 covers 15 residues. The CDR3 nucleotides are TGTGCCAGCAGCGTAGTAGGGCGCGGGGACACTGAAGCTTTCTTT. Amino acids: CASSVVGRGDTEAFF. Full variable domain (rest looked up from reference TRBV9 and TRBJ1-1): DSGVTQTPKHLITATGQRVTLRCSPRSGDLSVYWYQQSLDQGLQFLIQYYNGEERAKGNILERFSAQQFPDLHSELNLSSLELGDSALYFCASSVVGRGDTEAFFGQGTRLTVV.

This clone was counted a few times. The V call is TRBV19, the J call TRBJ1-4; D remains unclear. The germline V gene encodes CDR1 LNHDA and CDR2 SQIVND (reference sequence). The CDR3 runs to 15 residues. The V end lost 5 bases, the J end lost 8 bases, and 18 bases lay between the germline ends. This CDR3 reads CASSPEWAVPEKLFF. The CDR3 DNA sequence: TGTGCCAGTAGTCCCGAGTGGGCAGTTCCCGAAAAACTGTTTTTT.

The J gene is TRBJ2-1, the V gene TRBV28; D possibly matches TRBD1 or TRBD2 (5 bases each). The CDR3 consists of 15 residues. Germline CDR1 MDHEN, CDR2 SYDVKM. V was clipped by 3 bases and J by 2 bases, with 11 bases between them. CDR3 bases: TGTGCCAGCAGTTTGAGGGGCTGGGCCTACAATGAGCAGTTCTTC. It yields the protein CASSLRGWAYNEQFF.

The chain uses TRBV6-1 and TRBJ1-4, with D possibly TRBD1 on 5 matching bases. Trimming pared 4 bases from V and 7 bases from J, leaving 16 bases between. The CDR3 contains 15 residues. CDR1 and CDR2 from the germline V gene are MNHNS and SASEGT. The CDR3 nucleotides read TGTGCCAGCAGTGTGCCGCCGGAGGGGTTTGAAAAACTGTTTTTT. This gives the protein CASSVPPEGFEKLFF.

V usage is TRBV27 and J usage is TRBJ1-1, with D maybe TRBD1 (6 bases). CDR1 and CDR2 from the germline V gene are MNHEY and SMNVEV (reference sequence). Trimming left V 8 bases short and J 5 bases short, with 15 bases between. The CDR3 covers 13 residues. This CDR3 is CASGNRVRTEAFF. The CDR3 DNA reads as TGTGCCAGCGGCAACAGGGTTCGGACTGAAGCTTTCTTT.

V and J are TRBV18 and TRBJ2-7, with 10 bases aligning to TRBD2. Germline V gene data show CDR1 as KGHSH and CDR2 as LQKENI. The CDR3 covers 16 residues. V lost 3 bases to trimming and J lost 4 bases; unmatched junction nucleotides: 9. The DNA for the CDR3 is TGTGCCAGCTCACCCGGTAGGACTAGCGGAACATACGAGCAGTACTTC. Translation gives CASSPGRTSGTYEQYF.

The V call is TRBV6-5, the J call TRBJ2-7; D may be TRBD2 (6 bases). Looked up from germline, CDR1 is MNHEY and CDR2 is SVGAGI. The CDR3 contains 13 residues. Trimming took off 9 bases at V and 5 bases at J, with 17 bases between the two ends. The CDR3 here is CASSRVRTNEQYF. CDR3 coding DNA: TGTGCCAGTTCCCGGGTCAGGACTAACGAGCAGTACTTC.

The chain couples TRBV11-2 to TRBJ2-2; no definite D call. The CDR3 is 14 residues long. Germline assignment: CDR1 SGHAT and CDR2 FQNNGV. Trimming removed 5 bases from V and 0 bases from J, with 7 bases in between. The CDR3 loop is CASSPTANTGELFF. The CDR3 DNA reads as TGTGCCAGCAGCCCAACAGCGAACACCGGGGAGCTGTTTTTT.

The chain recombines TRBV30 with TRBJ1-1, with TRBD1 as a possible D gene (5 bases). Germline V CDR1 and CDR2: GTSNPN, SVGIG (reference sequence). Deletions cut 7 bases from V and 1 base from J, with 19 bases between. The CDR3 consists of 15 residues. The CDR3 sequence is CASVTGPEGNTEAFF. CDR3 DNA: TGTGCCTCCGTTACGGGGCCCGAGGGGAACACTGAAGCTTTCTTT.